This TCR beta chain came from a study of blood T cells in healthy people across ages. Primers used in a second PCR of about 7 to 12 cycles were a sample-barcoded 5' primer and a J-beta primer mix. TCRdb reanalysed the 5' RACE reads using MiXCR and keeps one entry per CDR3 protein. The data contain approximately 1.5 million distinct CDR3 sequences, 40% to 45% of them singletons. Study-wide findings and caveats: Percentage of naive T cells showed a strong correlation with TCR beta diversity. Measured against age, TCR beta diversity per million T cells decreased in a roughly linear manner.

Per germline, CDR1 DFQATT and CDR2 SNEGSKA (reference sequence). V lost 5 bases and J lost 0, with 11 bases in between. The CDR3 loop spans 13 amino acids. This clonotype was recorded a few times. Its antigen is unknown. The sample comprised blood. The TCR sequence derives from a woman younger than 30 in good health. The chain links TRBV20-1 to TRBJ2-7; perhaps TRBD2 as D (6 bases). The CDR3 DNA follows: TGCAGTGCTCCCCCGACTAGCTCCTACGAGCAGTACTTC. Protein sequence: CSAPPTSSYEQYF.